These 24 T cell receptor beta chains originate from one sample sequenced in a study of blood T cell repertoires in COVID-19. Some clones are missing from TCRdb's copy, which holds only in-frame ones; the method was immunoSEQ multiplex PCR. The table lists around 89,000 clones, 60% to 80% of them singletons. Specimen: peripheral blood. The receptors stem from a woman of 80 years or more with acute or convalescent COVID-19.

This clone has at least ten counts. The chain is built from TRBV6-2 or TRBV6-3 and TRBJ2-2; 9 nucleotides line up with TRBD1. V lost 5 bases, J lost 6 bases, and 4 bases stayed unmatched. The CDR3 has 14 residues. CDR1 MNHEY and CDR2 SVGEGT come from the germline V gene. CDR3 region: CASSRTGESGELFF. CDR3 coding DNA: TGTGCCAGCAGTCGGACAGGGGAGTCCGGGGAGCTGTTTTTT.

The J gene is TRBJ1-5, the V gene TRBV28; no definite D call. V dropped 4 bases and J dropped 1 base, with 17 bases sitting between them. CDR1 and CDR2 from the germline V gene are MDHEN and SYDVKM. CDR3 length: 17 amino acids. The CDR3 region has the DNA TGTGCCAGCAGTTCGAGGGCAGCCCATGTAAGCAATCAGCCCCAGCATTTT. Translation: CASSSRAAHVSNQPQHF.

The V and J genes are TRBV19 and TRBJ2-7, with 9 bases matching TRBD2. This CDR3 has 16 residues. Germline CDR1 reads LNHDA; CDR2 reads SQIVND (reference sequence). V was pared by 4 bases and J by 1 base, with 8 bases of the junction left unmatched. The CDR3 reads CASSSHQRGASYEQYF. In nucleotides, the CDR3 is TGTGCCAGTAGTAGCCATCAGCGGGGGGCTTCCTACGAGCAGTACTTC. Full variable domain (remainder filled in from reference TRBV19 and TRBJ2-7): DGGITQSPKYLFRKEGQNVTLSCEQNLNHDAMYWYRQDPGQGLRLIYYSQIVNDFQKGDIAEGYSVSREKKESFPLTVTSAQKNPTAFYLCASSSHQRGASYEQYFGPGTRLTVT.

V usage is TRBV6-5 and J usage is TRBJ1-6, with unresolved D. Trimming removed 7 bases at V and 12 bases at J, with 16 bases between. CDR1 and CDR2 (germline): MNHEY, SVGAGI. The CDR3 loop spans 13 amino acids. The CDR3 is CASTSGPGRPLHF. The DNA of the CDR3 is TGTGCCAGCACCTCGGGCCCCGGGAGACCCCTCCACTTT.

This clone came up a few times. V and J are TRBV30 and TRBJ2-1, with D maybe TRBD1 (6 bases). CDR1 is GTSNPN and CDR2 is SVGIG in the germline V gene (reference sequence). V was shortened by 2 bases and J by 6 bases, with 8 bases between the two germline ends. This CDR3 is 12 amino acids long. Here the CDR3 reads CAWSPTGNEQFF. The CDR3 nucleotides read TGTGCCTGGAGTCCGACAGGCAATGAGCAGTTCTTC. The whole variable domain, remainder taken from reference TRBV30 and TRBJ2-1, is SQTIHQWPATLVQPVGSPLSLECTVEGTSNPNLYWYRQAAGRGLQLLFYSVGIGQISSEVPQNLSASRPQDRQFILSSKKLLLSDSGFYLCAWSPTGNEQFFGPGTRLTVL.

The CDR3 nucleotides are TGTGCCAGCAGGGCGGGGACAGTCTCCTACAATGAGCAGTTCTTC. Amino acid sequence: CASRAGTVSYNEQFF. The gene calls are TRBV6-5 and TRBJ2-1; possible D gene TRBD1, 7 bases. Looked up from germline, CDR1 is MNHEY and CDR2 is SVGAGI. Trimming cost V 6 bases and J 0 bases, with 12 bases left between them. The CDR3 has 15 residues.

In nucleotides, the CDR3 is TGCGCCAGCAGACAAACAGGGGGGCTAGAGACCCAGTACTTC. This gives the protein CASRQTGGLETQYF. The chain has TRBV10-2 and TRBJ2-5; 8 positions agree with TRBD1. V shed 6 bases and J 4 bases; nucleotides not matched to a gene: 7. CDR1 is WSHSY and CDR2 is SAAADI in the germline V gene. CDR3 length: 14 amino acids.

This rearrangement joins TRBV12-3 or TRBV12-4 to TRBJ2-7; 7 bases align to TRBD1. Trimming cost V 6 bases and J 6 bases; bases outside gene matches: 8. The CDR3 has 13 residues. This chain's CDR3 is CASSLNRGSEQYF. The DNA for the CDR3 is TGTGCCAGCAGCCTAAACAGGGGAAGCGAGCAGTACTTC.

The chain has TRBV4-1 and TRBJ2-1; possibly TRBD1 for D (6 bases). CDR3 length equals 16 residues. V lost 0 bases, J lost 0 bases, and 9 bases lay in between. CDR1 MGHRA and CDR2 YSYEKL come from the germline V gene. The CDR3 DNA is TGCGCCAGCAGCCAAGATGGGACATCCTCCTACAATGAGCAGTTCTTC. Translated, it gives CASSQDGTSSYNEQFF.

Here the CDR3 DNA reads TGTGCCAGCAGCCCCCGCGGGCCTCTAGAGACCCAGTACTTC. Encoded protein: CASSPRGPLETQYF. The chain joins TRBV5-5 to TRBJ2-5, with a possible D match to TRBD2 (5 bases). Trimming took 4 bases from V and 4 from J, leaving 14 bases between them. CDR3 length: 14 amino acids. Germline CDR1 and CDR2: SGHKS and YYEKEE (reference sequence).

This clone showed up just a few times. The rearrangement links TRBV6-2 or TRBV6-3 to TRBJ2-3; 9 bases align to TRBD2. The germline V gene has CDR1 MNHEY and CDR2 SVGEGT. CDR3 length: 16 amino acids. After removal of 2 bases from V and 7 bases from J, the junction contained 10 bases not matched to a gene. The CDR3 coding sequence is TGTGCCAGCAGTTACGGCTGGCGGGGGGGCGTCAATACGCAGTATTTT. Protein: CASSYGWRGGVNTQYF.

This chain connects TRBV9 to TRBJ2-2; 11 nucleotides agree with TRBD1. Trimming removed 0 bases from V and 4 bases from J; junction bases left unmatched: 5. The CDR3 extends over 17 amino acids. CDR1 and CDR2 (germline): SGDLS, YYNGEE. CDR3 sequence reads: CASSVVGTGGSTGELFF. The DNA for the CDR3 is TGTGCCAGCAGCGTAGTAGGGACAGGGGGTTCCACCGGGGAGCTGTTTTTT.

V is TRBV6-2 or TRBV6-3 and J is TRBJ1-1, with D possibly being TRBD1 (5 bases). The V end lost 4 bases, the J end lost 4 bases, and 10 bases lay between the germline ends. The length of the CDR3 is 13 residues. CDR1 and CDR2 (germline): MNHEY, SVGEGT. In DNA, the CDR3 is TGTGCCAGCAGTTTTGACGGGGGCACTGAAGCTTTCTTT. As protein: CASSFDGGTEAFF.

The chain uses TRBV18 and TRBJ2-3; TRBD2 aligns across 8 bases. CDR3 length: 16 residues. Trimming removed 6 bases from V and 3 bases from J; junction bases left unmatched: 11. Germline CDR1 KGHSH, CDR2 LQKENI. CDR3 in DNA: TGTGCCAGCTCTCGATCGGGCTTAGCGGGGACAGATACGCAGTATTTT. Translated: CASSRSGLAGTDTQYF. The entire variable domain, with the rest obtained from reference TRBV18 and TRBJ2-3, is as follows: NAGVMQNPRHLVRRRGQEARLRCSPMKGHSHVYWYRQLPEEGLKFMVYLQKENIIDESGMPKERFSAEFPKEGPSILRIQQVVRGDSAAYFCASSRSGLAGTDTQYFGPGTRLTVL.

V and J are TRBV6-5 and TRBJ2-3, with D maybe TRBD2 (7 bases). Germline loops: CDR1 MNHEY, CDR2 SVGAGI. CDR3 length: 13 residues. Trimming stripped 8 bases from V and 4 bases from J, with 13 bases between. CDR3 nucleotides: TGTGCCAGCCTTGGGGGGGGCTCAGATACGCAGTATTTT. It is translated as CASLGGGSDTQYF.

This sequence joins TRBV19 and TRBJ1-2; D not resolved. This CDR3 has 12 residues. Germline-derived CDR1 and CDR2 are LNHDA and SQIVND (reference sequence). V was pared by 6 bases and J by 2 bases, with 7 bases between. The CDR3 reads CASRAENYGYTF. The CDR3 bases are TGTGCCAGTAGGGCAGAAAACTATGGCTACACCTTC.

CDR3 in amino acids: CASSLYFTDTQYF. DNA of the CDR3: TGTGCCAGTAGTCTTTATTTCACAGATACGCAGTATTTT. V is TRBV19 and J is TRBJ2-3; the D is unclear. The CDR3 runs to 13 residues. Germline CDR1 is LNHDA and CDR2 is SQIVND (reference sequence). The germline V and J ends were trimmed by 5 bases and 2 bases, with 8 bases remaining between them. Together with reference TRBV19 and TRBJ2-3, the CDR3 gives the full variable domain: DGGITQSPKYLFRKEGQNVTLSCEQNLNHDAMYWYRQDPGQGLRLIYYSQIVNDFQKGDIAEGYSVSREKKESFPLTVTSAQKNPTAFYLCASSLYFTDTQYFGPGTRLTVL.

The CDR3 region is CASSPTSGEETQYF. In nucleotides, the CDR3 is TGTGCCAGCTCACCCACTAGCGGAGAAGAGACCCAGTACTTC. This rearrangement joins TRBV18 to TRBJ2-5; 8 nucleotides align to TRBD2. Looked up from germline, CDR1 is KGHSH and CDR2 is LQKENI. The ends lost 3 bases at V and 3 bases at J; junction bases unmatched: 3. This CDR3 comprises 14 residues.

J is TRBJ1-1 and V is TRBV6-5; possibly TRBD1 for D (6 bases). This CDR3 region has 14 residues. V shed 8 bases and J shed 1 base, with 14 bases lying between them. Per the germline V gene, CDR1 is MNHEY and CDR2 is SVGAGI. CDR3 sequence: CASRLGQRNTEAFF. The CDR3 DNA reads TGTGCCAGCCGTCTGGGACAACGGAACACTGAAGCTTTCTTT.

The V call is TRBV5-1, the J call TRBJ2-3; D call uncertain. V was pared by 0 bases and J by 0 bases, with 5 bases between. Germline assignment: CDR1 SGHRS and CDR2 YFSETQ. The CDR3 totals 14 residues. The CDR3 region is CASSLERSTDTQYF. CDR3 DNA sequence: TGCGCCAGCAGCTTGGAACGGAGCACAGATACGCAGTATTTT. Full variable domain (remainder filled in from reference TRBV5-1 and TRBJ2-3): KAGVTQTPRYLIKTRGQQVTLSCSPISGHRSVSWYQQTPGQGLQFLFEYFSETQRNKGNFPGRFSGRQFSNSRSEMNVSTLELGDSALYLCASSLERSTDTQYFGPGTRLTVL.

The gene calls are TRBV12-5 and TRBJ1-6; tentative D call: TRBD1 (5 bases). The germline V gene encodes CDR1 LGHNT and CDR2 FRNRAP. The germline V and J ends were trimmed by 6 bases and 8 bases, with 11 bases remaining between them. The CDR3 covers 13 residues. CDR3 in DNA: TGTGCTAGTGGCCTCGACAGACATTCACCCCTCCACTTT. Amino acid sequence: CASGLDRHSPLHF.

The chain employs TRBV9 and TRBJ1-3, with TRBD1 identical over 11 bases. V lost 5 bases to trimming and J lost 4 bases; unmatched junction nucleotides: 5. The CDR3 totals 15 residues. The germline V gene has CDR1 SGDLS and CDR2 YYNGEE. The CDR3 DNA reads TGTGCCAGCAGTGGACAGGGGGCGAGGGGAAACACCATATATTTT. Encoded protein: CASSGQGARGNTIYF.

This sequence joins TRBV5-1 and TRBJ2-3; D perhaps matches TRBD1 (5 bases). Trimming removed 4 bases at V and 4 bases at J, with 16 bases between. Germline CDR1 is SGHRS and CDR2 is YFSETQ. This CDR3 spans 15 amino acids. The DNA for the CDR3 is TGCGCCAGCAGCCAGTATTCAGGGTTGGCAGATACGCAGTATTTT. Translating gives CASSQYSGLADTQYF.

The J gene is TRBJ2-7, the V gene TRBV5-4, with D tentatively TRBD2 (5 bases). The CDR3 spans 15 residues. The V end lost 4 bases, the J end lost 1 base, and 15 bases lay between the germline ends. Germline CDR1 reads SGHNT; CDR2 reads YYREEE (reference sequence). The CDR3 sequence: CASSHRGRGSYEQYF. The DNA for the CDR3 is TGTGCCAGCAGCCACCGGGGTAGAGGATCCTACGAGCAGTACTTC.